What follows is one TCR beta chain and its context. No antigen is known for it. Per-base qualities were not stored, and no clone one base away is much larger. These data come from a study of shared clonotypes between healthy human individuals (dated by TCRdb to 2018 to 2020). Regarding the research as a whole: Two women and a few men aged 18 to 49 years were included in the cohort. For each donor, three plates each were used for CD4 naive and CD4 memory, two plates were used for CD8 naive, and one plate was used for CD8 memory. The study deeply sequenced blood TCR repertoires of five healthy adults to estimate repertoire size and the extent of clonotype sharing between individuals. To increase sequencing depth and limit assay-specific biases, different laboratories used diverse techniques to prepare libraries and sequence TCR repertoires. Each donor's leukapheresis produced roughly between about 0.85 and 10 billion PBMCs.

TCR CDR3 regions were amplified from genomic DNA by multiplex PCR using the deep immunoSEQ assay. Genomic DNA extracted from each cell subset was distributed evenly over all wells of several immunoSEQ 96-well plates, and each plate served as one replicate. For sorted subsets, each replicate PCR was loaded with 200 ng genomic DNA, equivalent to about 30,000 T cell genomes. Purified libraries were measured with a Qubit 3.0 fluorometer, size-checked on a Bioanalyzer 2100, and measured again with the KAPA Library Quantification kit. Every immunoSEQ 96-well plate was sequenced on a separate single-read 150-cycle Illumina NextSeq 550 flow cell. Per the authors' processing: Because only junctional sequences without quality scores were contained in the immunoSEQ output, filtering matching that applied to full-length reads could not be performed. Sequences were annotated with PyIR, a Python wrapper for IgBLAST v1.9, and V/J genes and CDR3 were assigned using IMGT germline references. Reads were removed for weak V/J assignments (E-value above 1e-6), missing CDR3, stop codons, out-of-frame junctions, or ambiguous translated residues. A V3J clonotype was defined by an identical inferred V gene, J gene, and CDR3 amino acid sequence. Percentage overlap between repertoires was computed as shared unique clonotypes divided by the size of the smaller repertoire. RTK rarefaction, the Chao1 estimator, and Recon v2.1 estimates of unobserved clonotypes were used to assess repertoire richness. Generation probabilities for all TCRbeta clonotypes obtained by the gDNA method from a few donors were computed using OLGA. The clones in this table, taken by TCRdb from immuneACCESS, are in-frame only. Not every clone is retained; where verified, under half of the shortfall comes from an unresolved V gene, and the cause of the rest is unknown. Clone size and the V and J calls come from that table; the DNA yielded D and trimming. In this sample the table shows approximately 1.5 million clones, 98% of which occur a single time. Jointly, the top ten make up over 0.3% of the sample.

Summary of the overall study and its limitations: Across a handful of donors, around 5% of naive CD4, approximately 4% of naive CD8, roughly 2.3% of memory CD4, and about 0.4% of memory CD8 clonotypes were shared. Sampling was limited to blood, and TCR repertoires in tissue likely differ from TCR repertoires in blood. The genetic and exposure-history diversity represented was limited by the small number of donors. Larger estimated clonotype richness was generally found for naive subsets than for memory subsets. Compared with non-shared clonotypes, the clonotypes found in all four sorted-subset donors had higher generation probabilities. Incomplete sequencing was indicated by rarefaction of sorted-subset datasets, despite the large sequencing depth. Based on pairwise subsampling, the degree of clonotype sharing among donors was expected to be affected by sequencing depth.

The germline V gene gives CDR1 as SNHLY and CDR2 as FYNNEI. There are 15 amino acids in the CDR3, from cysteine to phenylalanine inclusive. CDR3 DNA is the only sequence kept; it has 45 bases, read in frame from the first base. The germline ends are 11 bases apart after V is trimmed by 5 bases and J by 0 bases. Donors were healthy HIV-negative adults with no recently reported acute infections or vaccinations. All donors were Caucasian adults living in Nashville, Tennessee, USA. CD4+ T cells were enriched by magnetic negative selection, after which naive cells were positively selected on CD45RA and the negative fraction was taken as the memory subset. After blood collection by leukapheresis, PBMCs were isolated using Ficoll-Histopaque density gradient centrifugation and then cryopreserved in the vapor phase of liquid nitrogen. Purity and quantity of every magnetically sorted T cell population were checked by analytical flow cytometry. Genomic DNA was isolated from each sorted fraction and quantified by UV absorbance on a Nanodrop 2000c.

The rearranged segments are TRBV2 and TRBJ2-4; a confident D gene designation cannot be given. The sequence was obtained from a man between 25 and 39 years old in good health. Material for sequencing was naive CD4+ T cells sorted from blood. The sample's cell subset or site label is to be understood as: CD45RA+ positively selected. The CDR3 protein is CASSSETVAKNIQYF. In nucleotides, the sequence is TGTGCCAGCAGTTCCGAGACTGTAGCCAAAAACATTCAGTACTTC.